These 18 T cell receptor beta chains were sequenced from one sample in a study of blood T cells in healthy people across ages. A second PCR of roughly 7 to 11 cycles used a sample-barcoded 5' primer and a J-beta primer mix. TCRdb reprocessed the 5' RACE reads via MiXCR and lists one record per CDR3 protein. Of under 800,000 distinct CDR3 sequences listed, roughly 21% were seen once; the top ten hold around 3.4%. The specimen sequenced was blood. These receptors all come from a man in his 70s in good health.

This clonotype was detected a few times. This chain uses TRBV28 with TRBJ2-4; TRBD2 agrees at 7 bases. After removal of 2 bases from V and 0 bases from J, the junction contained 7 bases not matched to a gene. The CDR3 runs 17 residues. The germline V gene has CDR1 MDHEN and CDR2 SYDVKM. CDR3 nucleotide sequence: TGTGCCAGCAGTTTAGTATTGGGGGGGATAGCCAAAAACATTCAGTACTTC. This gives the protein CASSLVLGGIAKNIQYF.

This clonotype was counted only a few times. V gene TRBV20-1 combines with J gene TRBJ2-1; 8 bases match TRBD2. Trimming cost V 3 bases and J 2 bases; bases outside gene matches: 3. CDR1 and CDR2 (germline): DFQATT, SNEGSKA (reference sequence). The length of the CDR3 is 14 residues. The CDR3 is CSARTSETYNEQFF. The CDR3 DNA reads as TGCAGTGCTAGGACTAGCGAGACCTACAATGAGCAGTTCTTC.

For this clonotype: One base away lies a much larger clone, so this may be a sequencing read error. The chain joins TRBV7-2 to TRBJ1-4; 8 bases match TRBD1. Trimming cost V 5 bases and J 7 bases; bases outside gene matches: 6. Germline V gene sequence: CDR1 SGHTA, CDR2 FQGNSA. The CDR3 is made up of 14 amino acids. CDR3 protein: CASSQAGGSEKLFF. CDR3 coding DNA: TGTGCCAGCAGCCAGGCAGGGGGCTCTGAAAAACTGTTTTTT.

The V call is TRBV20-1, the J call TRBJ2-5; weak D call: TRBD2 (6 bases). The DNA end is more similar to TRBJ2-1, so the J call may be wrong. The CDR3 is made up of 14 amino acids. In germline, CDR1 is DFQATT, CDR2 SNEGSKA (reference sequence). The CDR3 DNA is TGCAGTGCTAGCGGGACTCCTACACTCAATGAGCAGTTCTTC. It encodes CSASGTPTLNEQFF.

This chain connects TRBV19 to TRBJ2-7, with D perhaps TRBD1 (6 bases). CDR3 length: 14 amino acids. Trimming took 2 bases from V and 1 from J, leaving 9 bases between them. Germline loops: CDR1 LNHDA, CDR2 SQIVND (reference sequence). CDR3 DNA: TGTGCCAGTAGTATACTGGGACAATCCTACGAGCAGTACTTC. It yields the protein CASSILGQSYEQYF.

The rearrangement uses TRBV10-3 and TRBJ2-5; 8 bases match TRBD2. Germline assignment: CDR1 ENHRY and CDR2 SYGVKD. The CDR3 has 17 residues. V lost 2 bases, J lost 1 base, and 9 bases stayed unmatched. CDR3: CAISESGVAGGQETQYF. Here the CDR3 DNA reads TGTGCCATCAGTGAGAGTGGGGTCGCGGGAGGCCAAGAGACCCAGTACTTC.

This chain connects TRBV28 to TRBJ2-3; 9 nucleotides match TRBD2. The V segment lost 5 bases and the J segment 2 bases; nucleotides outside the gene matches: 2. Germline V lookup: CDR1 MDHEN, CDR2 SYDVKM. This CDR3 contains 14 residues. Here the CDR3 reads CASSLAGNTDTQYF. CDR3 nucleotide sequence: TGTGCCAGCAGTCTAGCGGGAAACACAGATACGCAGTATTTT.

Points on this clonotype: One end of the junction varies from germline; a read error may be responsible. The CDR3, as DNA: TGCGCCAACAGCTTGGCGGGCCGGGACGTACAAACCCAGTACTTC. It translates to CANSLAGRDVQTQYF. The V and J genes are TRBV5-1 and TRBJ2-5, with D perhaps TRBD1 or TRBD2 (5 bases each). The CDR3 length is 15 residues. The germline V gene encodes CDR1 SGHRS and CDR2 YFSETQ.

This sequence joins TRBV20-1 and TRBJ2-2; 8 bases are a match to TRBD2. The germline CDR1 and CDR2 sequences are DFQATT and SNEGSKA (reference sequence). The junction had 13 bases not matched to a gene; V was cut back by 2 bases and J by 5 bases. This CDR3 has 17 residues. CDR3 in DNA: TGCAGTGCTAGACACGAAGCCGGGACTAGAGGAACCGGGGAGCTGTTTTTT. It codes for CSARHEAGTRGTGELFF.

The chain carries TRBV12-3 or TRBV12-4 and TRBJ2-5, with 7 bases fitting TRBD2. The CDR3 extends over 15 amino acids. The V gene end was trimmed by 7 bases and the J gene end by 2 bases; junction bases not matched to a gene: 10. CDR3 loop: CASTNFAGEQETQYF. The CDR3 region has the DNA TGTGCCAGCACTAATTTCGCGGGAGAGCAAGAGACCCAGTACTTC.

The J gene is TRBJ2-3, the V gene TRBV4-2; D possibly corresponds to TRBD2 (5 bases). The germline V and J ends were trimmed by 1 base and 4 bases, with 12 bases remaining between them. The CDR3 covers 15 residues. CDR1 is LGHNA, CDR2 YNFKEQ, per germline. CDR3 sequence (DNA): TGTGCCAGCAGCCAAGTTGGGGTCGGGGCAGATACGCAGTATTTT. Its protein is CASSQVGVGADTQYF.

This clonotype was observed a handful of times. The chain recombines TRBV3-1 with TRBJ2-2; 11 bases align to TRBD2. This CDR3 spans 18 amino acids. Germline-derived CDR1 and CDR2 are LGHDT and YNNKEL (reference sequence). V shed 4 bases and J 2 bases; nucleotides not matched to a gene: 9. CDR3 nucleotide sequence: TGTGCCAGCAGCCCCCGTCTTAGCGGGAGGGCCAACACCGGGGAGCTGTTTTTT. It is translated as CASSPRLSGRANTGELFF.

The chain recombines TRBV20-1 with TRBJ2-5, with no clear D. TRBJ2-1 explains the end of the DNA better; the J call may be wrong. The CDR3 totals 15 residues. The germline V gene encodes CDR1 DFQATT and CDR2 SNEGSKA (reference sequence). The CDR3 nucleotides read TGCAGTGCTAGAGTCTCAGGCCTTCCTTACAATGAGCAGTTCTTC. It encodes CSARVSGLPYNEQFF.

This clonotype was picked up many times. V is TRBV28 and J is TRBJ2-7; unclear D gene. Trimming stripped 7 bases from V and 2 bases from J, with 12 bases between. In germline, CDR1 is MDHEN, CDR2 SYDVKM. CDR3 length: 13 residues. The CDR3 bases are TGTGCCAGCACCCGACCGACTCCCTACGAGCAGTACTTC. It is translated as CASTRPTPYEQYF.

This clonotype was recorded a few times. The CDR3 coding sequence is TGTGCCAGCACCCTCGTCGGCGAGCAGTACTTC. Translated: CASTLVGEQYF. The V and J genes are TRBV7-8 and TRBJ2-7, with D unresolved. Trimming took 7 bases from V and 6 from J, leaving 10 bases between them. Germline V gene data show CDR1 as SGHVS and CDR2 as FQNEAQ. This CDR3 has 11 residues.

The chain combines TRBV20-1 with TRBJ2-6; 10 nucleotides match TRBD1. Germline assignment: CDR1 DFQATT and CDR2 SNEGSKA (reference sequence). CDR3 length: 17 residues. V trimming: 1 base; J trimming: 1 base; junction bases outside the gene matches: 4. DNA of the CDR3: TGCAGTGCTAGAGCTAGGGGACAGGGGTCTGGGGCCAACGTCCTGACTTTC. Residues: CSARARGQGSGANVLTF.

In its sample, this clonotype was seen a few times. The chain uses TRBV6-5 and TRBJ2-3, with a possible D match to TRBD2 (5 bases). CDR1 and CDR2 (germline): MNHEY, SVGAGI. The CDR3 is made up of 18 amino acids. V lost 2 bases, J lost 0 bases, and 18 bases lay in between. The CDR3 coding sequence is TGTGCCAGCAGTTACACGAACCCCGGGATACTCAGCACAGATACGCAGTATTTT. It yields the protein CASSYTNPGILSTDTQYF.

This clonotype was seen a handful of times. The V call is TRBV10-2, the J call TRBJ2-3, with no clear D. Germline lookup yields CDR1 WSHSY and CDR2 SAAADI. Trimming cost V 7 bases and J 1 base, with 18 bases left between them. The CDR3 has 16 residues. CDR3 DNA sequence: TGCGCCAGCACCTCGGCGGTCGCAGATCGCACAGATACGCAGTATTTT. It codes for CASTSAVADRTDTQYF.